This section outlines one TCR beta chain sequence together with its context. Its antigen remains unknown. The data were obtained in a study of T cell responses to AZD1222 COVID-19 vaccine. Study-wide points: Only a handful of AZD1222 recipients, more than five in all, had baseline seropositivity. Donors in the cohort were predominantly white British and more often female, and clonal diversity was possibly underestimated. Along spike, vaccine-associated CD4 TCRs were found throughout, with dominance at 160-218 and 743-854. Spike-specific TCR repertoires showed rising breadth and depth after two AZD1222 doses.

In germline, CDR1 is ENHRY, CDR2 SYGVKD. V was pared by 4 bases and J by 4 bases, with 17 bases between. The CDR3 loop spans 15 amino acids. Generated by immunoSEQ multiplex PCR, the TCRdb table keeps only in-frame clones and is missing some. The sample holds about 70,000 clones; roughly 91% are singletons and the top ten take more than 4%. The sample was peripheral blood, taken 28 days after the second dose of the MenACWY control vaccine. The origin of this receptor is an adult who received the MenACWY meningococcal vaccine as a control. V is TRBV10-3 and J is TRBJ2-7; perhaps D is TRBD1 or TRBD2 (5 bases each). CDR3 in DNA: TGTGCCATCAGTGCCCCTGGAGAGGGGCGGTACGAGCAGTACTTC. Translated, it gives CAISAPGEGRYEQYF.